This note documents a single T cell receptor (beta chain) sequence. This entry is derived from a study of T cell changes during pregnancy in multiple sclerosis. The CDR3 covers 19 residues. Trimming removed 4 bases from V and 0 bases from J, with 23 bases in between. Per germline, CDR1 LNHDA and CDR2 SQIVND (reference sequence). Data came from immunoSEQ multiplex PCR; TCRdb stores just in-frame clones and leaves some out. Of around 77,000 clones detected, just over 90% appear once; the ten largest clones hold roughly 1.2%. The TCR originated in a female donor with multiple sclerosis, enrolled in a pregnancy study. The chain couples TRBV19 to TRBJ2-3; D is unclear. This material consisted of peripheral blood, taken in the third trimester of pregnancy. The CDR3 sequence is CASSTDLVGFPFSTDTQYF. The CDR3 nucleotides read TGTGCCAGTAGTACAGACTTGGTTGGCTTTCCTTTTAGCACAGATACGCAGTATTTT.